These 30 T cell receptor beta chains were all obtained from the same sample, sequenced in a study of shared clonotypes between healthy human individuals. Profiled with immunoSEQ multiplex PCR; TCRdb holds only in-frame clones, not every one. The sample has about 95,000 clones; around two thirds are singletons. The sample was memory CD8+ T cells sorted from blood. Subset indicated: CD45RO+ cells pooled with CCR7-negative TemRA cells. The receptors here all came from a man aged 25-45 years in good health.

DNA of the CDR3: TGTGCCAGCAGCAACGGGGGGCCTCAAAAGACCCAGTACTTC. It is translated as CASSNGGPQKTQYF. V is TRBV7-2 and J is TRBJ2-5; a weak D match, TRBD2 (7 bases). The germline CDR1 and CDR2 sequences are SGHTA and FQGNSA. This CDR3 has 14 amino acids. V lost 5 bases and J 6 bases, leaving 16 bases between the germline ends.

The V and J genes are TRBV13 and TRBJ2-7, with 7 bases that match TRBD2. Trimming cost V 0 bases and J 1 base; bases outside gene matches: 6. The CDR3 contains 16 residues. Germline V gene data show CDR1 as PRHDT and CDR2 as FYEKMQ (reference sequence). CDR3 DNA: TGTGCCAGCAGCTTAGGCCGGCGGGGGATGTCCTACGAGCAGTACTTC. This translates into CASSLGRRGMSYEQYF.

The chain employs TRBV6-6 and TRBJ2-7; 9 bases line up with TRBD2. J lost 1 base, V lost 10 bases, and 5 bases had no gene match. CDR3 length equals 13 residues. Germline V gene sequence: CDR1 MNHNY, CDR2 SVGAGI (reference sequence). The CDR3 nucleotides are TGTGCCACCATTAGCGGGAGTTCCTACGAGCAGTACTTC. This gives the protein CATISGSSYEQYF.

Of note for this clone: The sample holds other DNA sequences that translate to the same CDR3. This chain connects TRBV29-1 to TRBJ1-4; 7 bases agree with TRBD1. Losses at the gene ends were 4 bases for V and 7 bases for J; bases not matched to a gene: 3. The CDR3 loop spans 12 amino acids. The germline V gene has CDR1 SQVTM and CDR2 ANQGSEA. CDR3 coding DNA: TGCAGCGTTGGACAGGGAGGTGAAAAACTGTTTTTT. It is translated as CSVGQGGEKLFF.

The sample holds many counts of this clone. Other DNA sequences of this sample code for an identical CDR3. V is TRBV25-1 and J is TRBJ2-1; D perhaps matches TRBD2 (5 bases). Trimming took 5 bases from V and 6 from J, leaving 20 bases between them. This CDR3 contains 16 residues. Looked up from germline, CDR1 is MGHDK and CDR2 is SYGVNS. This CDR3 reads CASSPKRDYVVNEQFF. CDR3 nucleotides: TGTGCCAGCAGTCCGAAACGGGATTACGTGGTCAATGAGCAGTTCTTC. The whole variable domain, filled in from reference TRBV25-1 and TRBJ2-1, reads EADIYQTPRYLVIGTGKKITLECSQTMGHDKMYWYQQDPGMELHLIHYSYGVNSTEKGDLSSESTVSRIRTEHFPLTLESARPSHTSQYLCASSPKRDYVVNEQFFGPGTRLTVL.

With regard to this clone: A much more abundant neighbour one base away suggests this may be a read error. The CDR3 DNA reads TGTGCCAGCAGCAGGGGGAGGGACGAGCAGTACTTC. This translates into CASSRGRDEQYF. J is TRBJ2-5 and V is TRBV11-2; maybe TRBD2 (7 bases). The closer fit of TRBJ2-7 to the DNA end suggests the J call may be wrong. The CDR3 length is 12 residues. Germline V lookup: CDR1 SGHAT, CDR2 FQNNGV.

The chain joins TRBV10-3 to TRBJ2-7; D possibly matches TRBD1 or TRBD2 (5 bases each). V was trimmed by 9 bases and J by 2 bases, leaving 20 bases between them. The CDR3 has 15 residues. In germline, CDR1 is ENHRY, CDR2 SYGVKD. CDR3 sequence (DNA): TGTGCCATTTCTTCCCGGGACCTACTGACCTACGAGCAGTACTTC. It is translated as CAISSRDLLTYEQYF.

J is TRBJ2-3 and V is TRBV15; D is perhaps TRBD1 (6 bases). Trimming removed 5 bases from V and 0 bases from J, with 15 bases in between. Germline V gives CDR1 LNHNV, CDR2 YYDKDF (reference sequence). This CDR3 is 16 amino acids long. The CDR3 bases are TGTGCCACCAGCTCAGGGGACCTCGTTAGCACAGATACGCAGTATTTT. It encodes CATSSGDLVSTDTQYF.

In its sample, this clone was seen once. The rearrangement joins TRBV5-1 to TRBJ1-1; weak D call: TRBD1 (5 bases). V lost 0 bases and J 7 bases, leaving 13 bases between the germline ends. There are 14 residues in the CDR3. Germline V gene data show CDR1 as SGHRS and CDR2 as YFSETQ. The DNA of the CDR3 is TGCGCCAGCAGCTTGGGGGTCTTGGGGGATGAAGCTTTCTTT. The encoded protein is CASSLGVLGDEAFF.

CDR3 coding DNA: TGTGCCAGCAGTTTAGCGGGAGTTAACGAGCAGTACTTC. Translation: CASSLAGVNEQYF. This chain links TRBV27 with TRBJ2-7; 7 bases agree with TRBD2. The CDR3 loop spans 13 amino acids. Germline V gene lookup returns CDR1 MNHEY and CDR2 SMNVEV (reference sequence). The ends lost 2 bases at V and 5 bases at J; junction bases unmatched: 3.

The table lists this clone with a few counts. V usage is TRBV2 and J usage is TRBJ2-4; weak D call: TRBD1 (6 bases). With 3 bases removed from V and 2 bases from J, the gap between germline ends came to 14 bases. Germline V gene sequence: CDR1 SNHLY, CDR2 FYNNEI. The CDR3 has 16 amino acids. CDR3 sequence reads: CASSDRVGQTKNIQYF. The DNA for the CDR3 is TGTGCCAGCAGTGATAGAGTCGGACAGACCAAAAACATTCAGTACTTC.

V gene TRBV7-2 combines with J gene TRBJ2-7, with 8 bases lining up with TRBD1. Germline values: CDR1 SGHTA, CDR2 FQGNSA. This CDR3 is built from 14 residues. The ends lost 5 bases at V and 7 bases at J; junction bases unmatched: 10. The chain's CDR3 is CASSPLGQGGEQYF. CDR3 in DNA: TGTGCCAGCAGCCCCCTTGGACAGGGTGGGGAGCAGTACTTC.

This chain joins TRBV10-3 and TRBJ2-7; D unresolved. CDR3 length: 15 residues. The germline V gene has CDR1 ENHRY and CDR2 SYGVKD. V was pared by 5 bases and J by 0 bases, with 14 bases between. CDR3 DNA sequence: TGTGCCATCAGTCCCCGGACGGAAAGCTCCTACGAGCAGTACTTC. Translation: CAISPRTESSYEQYF.

The J gene is TRBJ2-1, the V gene TRBV5-1; D might be TRBD2 (6 bases). The germline V gene has CDR1 SGHRS and CDR2 YFSETQ. V lost 0 bases to trimming and J lost 7 bases, with 14 bases between them. The CDR3 is 15 amino acids. The CDR3 sequence: CASSLGGGLPNEQFF. The CDR3 bases are TGCGCCAGCAGCTTGGGGGGAGGACTACCAAATGAGCAGTTCTTC.

The rearrangement links TRBV27 to TRBJ2-7; 10 bases are a match to TRBD2. The germline gives CDR1 MNHEY, CDR2 SMNVEV (reference sequence). The trim removed 6 bases at V and 3 bases at J, leaving 17 bases unmatched. This CDR3 has 18 residues. CDR3 loop: CASRVYFVVASGSYEQYF. The DNA of the CDR3 is TGTGCCAGCAGAGTTTATTTCGTCGTGGCTAGCGGGAGCTACGAGCAGTACTTC.

V usage is TRBV19 and J usage is TRBJ2-5; 11 bases map to TRBD2. J lost 1 base, V lost 4 bases, and 8 bases had no gene match. The CDR3 has 17 amino acids. Germline CDR1 reads LNHDA; CDR2 reads SQIVND (reference sequence). The CDR3 is CASSTHPGLAVQETQYF. The CDR3 bases are TGTGCCAGTAGTACGCACCCGGGACTAGCGGTCCAAGAGACCCAGTACTTC.

The rearrangement links TRBV19 to TRBJ2-3; 10 nucleotides line up with TRBD2. Unmatched junction bases numbered 9, after V lost 3 bases and J lost 9 bases. Germline CDR1 LNHDA, CDR2 SQIVND (reference sequence). CDR3 length equals 15 residues. The DNA of the CDR3 is TGTGCCAGTAGTATCGTCCTAGCGGGAGATAACACGCAGTATTTT. Protein product: CASSIVLAGDNTQYF.

On this clone: The sample has other DNA sequences that encode this CDR3 too. The gene calls are TRBV6-1 and TRBJ2-1; D possibly corresponds to TRBD2 (6 bases). The germline V and J ends were trimmed by 0 bases and 0 bases, with 6 bases remaining between them. The germline V gene has CDR1 MNHNS and CDR2 SASEGT. The CDR3 is 15 residues long. The DNA of the CDR3 is TGTGCCAGCAGTGAAGCTAGCGGCTCCTACAATGAGCAGTTCTTC. As protein: CASSEASGSYNEQFF.

The rearrangement links TRBV10-3 to TRBJ2-7; either TRBD1 or TRBD2 may supply D (5 bases each). V was trimmed by 6 bases and J by 0 bases, leaving 15 bases between them. Germline CDR1 and CDR2: ENHRY and SYGVKD. The CDR3 spans 15 residues. The CDR3 DNA reads TGTGCCATCAGCCAAGGGGAGACTGGCTCCTACGAGCAGTACTTC. It codes for CAISQGETGSYEQYF.

The rearrangement links TRBV14 to TRBJ1-2; D is undetermined. This CDR3 contains 15 residues. Trimming left V 2 bases short and J 8 bases short, with 18 bases between. Germline CDR1 and CDR2: SGHDN and FVKESK. CDR3 DNA sequence: TGTGCCAGCAGCCAACTGTTAGGCAGGCCGGGCGGCTACACCTTC. It codes for CASSQLLGRPGGYTF.

The chain couples TRBV29-1 to TRBJ2-1; 12 positions agree with TRBD2. The CDR3 spans 13 residues. Germline V gene sequence: CDR1 SQVTM, CDR2 ANQGSEA. Trimming removed 5 bases from V and 6 bases from J; junction bases left unmatched: 2. The CDR3 here is CSVWGLAGNEQFF. The CDR3 bases are TGCAGCGTTTGGGGACTAGCGGGCAATGAGCAGTTCTTC.

J is TRBJ2-7 and V is TRBV28; D unclear. Between the trimmed V and J ends, which lost 8 bases and 3 bases, there was a span of 8 bases. Germline V CDR1 and CDR2: MDHEN, SYDVKM. The CDR3 is 11 amino acids. DNA for the CDR3: TGTGCCAGCGGCATAAACTACGAGCAGTACTTC. Translating it yields CASGINYEQYF.

The chain uses TRBV27 and TRBJ1-1; TRBD1 agrees at 9 bases. CDR1 and CDR2 from the germline V gene are MNHEY and SMNVEV (reference sequence). The V gene end was trimmed by 4 bases and the J gene end by 5 bases; junction bases not matched to a gene: 5. The length of the CDR3 is 14 residues. CDR3: CASSSGQGKTEAFF. The CDR3 region has the DNA TGTGCCAGCAGTTCTGGACAGGGGAAAACTGAAGCTTTCTTT.

This chain links TRBV27 with TRBJ1-2, with TRBD1 matching over 8 bases. Germline lookup yields CDR1 MNHEY and CDR2 SMNVEV (reference sequence). J gave up 8 bases and V 5 bases, and 7 bases lay outside the gene matches. The CDR3 runs to 13 residues. For the CDR3, the DNA is TGTGCCAGCAGTCCTACGACAGGGGAAGGCTACACCTTC. Translating it yields CASSPTTGEGYTF.

The chain has TRBV5-1 and TRBJ2-1, with D possibly TRBD1 on 6 matching bases. Germline V gives CDR1 SGHRS, CDR2 YFSETQ. The CDR3 has 16 residues. Between the trimmed V and J ends, which lost 0 bases and 7 bases, there was a span of 17 bases. In nucleotides, the CDR3 is TGCGCCAGCAGCTTGGAGGTAGGCAGGGGCGGAAATGAGCAGTTCTTC. Amino acid sequence: CASSLEVGRGGNEQFF.

In the case of this clone: This probably arose from a read error, given a far larger clone one base away. This CDR3 reads CANSYSVAASTDTQYF. The CDR3 DNA reads as TGTGCCAACAGTTACTCGGTGGCAGCTAGCACAGATACGCAGTATTTT. The chain has TRBV6-5 and TRBJ2-3; no clear D gene. CDR3 length: 16 amino acids. CDR1 is MNHEY, CDR2 SVGAGI, per germline.

This clone was seen only a few times. This chain connects TRBV27 to TRBJ2-3; possible D gene TRBD1, 6 bases. CDR3 size: 16 residues. CDR1 is MNHEY, CDR2 SMNVEV, per germline (reference sequence). The V gene lost 3 bases and the J gene lost 6 bases, with 19 bases spanning the gap. CDR3 nucleotides: TGTGCCAGCAGTTTGGGGGACATAGGGCTTGGGGATACGCAGTATTTT. Translation: CASSLGDIGLGDTQYF.

The rearrangement links TRBV7-8 to TRBJ2-2, with TRBD1 matching 8 bases. V gave up 3 bases and J gave up 6 bases; unmatched junction bases: 9. The germline V gene encodes CDR1 SGHVS and CDR2 FQNEAQ. This CDR3 region has 16 residues. CDR3 DNA sequence: TGTGCCAGCAGCTTGACCGGACAGGGTATTTCCGGGGAGCTGTTTTTT. This encodes CASSLTGQGISGELFF.

This clone was detected ten times or more. CDR3 nucleotide sequence: TGTGCCAGCAGTTCGTTTGGCTCATACGGCAATCAGCCCCAGCATTTT. It codes for CASSSFGSYGNQPQHF. The chain uses TRBV27 and TRBJ1-5; D not resolved. The CDR3 extends over 16 amino acids. Trimming cost V 4 bases and J 2 bases, with 15 bases left between them. Looked up from germline, CDR1 is MNHEY and CDR2 is SMNVEV (reference sequence).

This clone was observed once. The gene calls are TRBV6-1 and TRBJ2-7, with 9 bases identical to TRBD1. V was clipped by 2 bases and J by 6 bases; unmatched bases: 17. Germline-derived CDR1 and CDR2 are MNHNS and SASEGT. The CDR3 runs 18 residues. The CDR3 loop is CASSEKRTGARASTEQYF. The CDR3 region has the DNA TGTGCCAGCAGTGAAAAGAGGACAGGGGCCCGCGCGTCTACCGAGCAGTACTTC.